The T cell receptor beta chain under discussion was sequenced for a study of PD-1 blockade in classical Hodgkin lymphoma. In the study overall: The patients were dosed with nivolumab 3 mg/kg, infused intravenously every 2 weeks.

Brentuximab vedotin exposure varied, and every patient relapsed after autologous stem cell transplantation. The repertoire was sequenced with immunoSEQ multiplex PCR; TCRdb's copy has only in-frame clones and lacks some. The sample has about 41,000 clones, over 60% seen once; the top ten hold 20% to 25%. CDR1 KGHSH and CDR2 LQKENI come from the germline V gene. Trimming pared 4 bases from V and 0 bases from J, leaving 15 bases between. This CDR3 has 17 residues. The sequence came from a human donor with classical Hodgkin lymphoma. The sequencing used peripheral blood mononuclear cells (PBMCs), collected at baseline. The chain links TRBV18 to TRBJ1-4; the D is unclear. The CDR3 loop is CASSRSRTETTNEKLFF. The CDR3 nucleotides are TGTGCCAGCTCACGAAGCCGGACGGAGACAACTAATGAAAAACTGTTTTTT.